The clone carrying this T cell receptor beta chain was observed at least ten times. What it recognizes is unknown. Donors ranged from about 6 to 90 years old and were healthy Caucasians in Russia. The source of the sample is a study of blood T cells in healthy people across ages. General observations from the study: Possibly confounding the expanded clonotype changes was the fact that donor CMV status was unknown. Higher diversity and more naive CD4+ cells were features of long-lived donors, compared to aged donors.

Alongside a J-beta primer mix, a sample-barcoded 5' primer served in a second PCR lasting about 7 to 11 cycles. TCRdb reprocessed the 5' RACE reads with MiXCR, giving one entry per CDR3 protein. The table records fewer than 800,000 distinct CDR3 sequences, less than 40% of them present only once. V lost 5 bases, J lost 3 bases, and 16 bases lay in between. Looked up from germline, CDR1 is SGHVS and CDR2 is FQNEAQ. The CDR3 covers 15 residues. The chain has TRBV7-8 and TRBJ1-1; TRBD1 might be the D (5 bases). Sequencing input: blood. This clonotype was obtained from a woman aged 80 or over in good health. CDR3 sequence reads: CASSPITTGDTEAFF. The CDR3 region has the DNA TGTGCCAGCAGCCCGATCACGACGGGGGACACTGAAGCTTTCTTT. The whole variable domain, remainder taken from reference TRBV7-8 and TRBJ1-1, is GAGVSQSPRYKVAKRGQDVALRCDPISGHVSLFWYQQALGQGPEFLTYFQNEAQLDKSGLPSDRFFAERPEGSVSTLKIQRTQQEDSAVYLCASSPITTGDTEAFFGQGTRLTVV.